The T cell receptor (beta chain) described here comes from a study of T-cell reconstitution after alpha-beta-depleted transplantation in children. This clonotype has at least ten counts. Germline V gene data show CDR1 as SGDLS and CDR2 as YYNGEE. V lost 4 bases and J lost 6; bases outside the gene matches: 8. The CDR3 is 15 amino acids. Unique molecular identifiers were incorporated during preparation of the TCRbeta library. TCRdb used MiXCR to reprocess the PCR reads, holding one entry per CDR3 protein. Of approximately 400,000 distinct CDR3 sequences listed, around 9.9% are singletons. V and J are TRBV9 and TRBJ1-1, with 11 bases lining up with TRBD1. Sample: PBMCs from the stem cell graft donor, taken from the stem cell graft. The clonotype was recovered from a human donor who donated a stem cell graft to a child with acute myeloid leukemia. As DNA, the CDR3 is TGTGCCAGCAGCCCTCCCGGACAGGGGGCAGCTGAAGCTTTCTTT. This codes for CASSPPGQGAAEAFF.